This T cell receptor (beta chain) was found in a study of beta chain features in type 1 diabetes. Per the germline V gene, CDR1 is MGHRA and CDR2 is YSYEKL. The CDR3 spans 16 residues. V lost 0 bases, J lost 6 bases, and 6 bases stayed unmatched. This clone has only a few counts. Its specificity is unknown. Expressed TCRB transcripts were sequenced because the isolated RNA had all been reverse transcribed beforehand. The method was immunoSEQ multiplex PCR; TCRdb's version includes in-frame clones alone and lacks a portion of them. The data hold under 350,000 clones, with around an eighth observed a single time. Whole-study findings and limits: Healthy donors had naive, central memory and Treg TCRB repertoires that appeared less similar than those seen among patients. All four CD4+ subsets of Type 1 diabetes patients contained TCRB CDR3s that were moderately but significantly shorter.

Donors contributed one heparinised blood draw apiece, averaging roughly 0.12 L. Sequencing used naive CD4+ T cells from blood. The TCR sequence derives from a man aged 30-40 years with type 1 diabetes. The chain recombines TRBV4-1 with TRBJ1-5; 9 nucleotides match TRBD1. The CDR3, as DNA: TGCGCCAGCAGCCAAGAAGGGGGACAGGGATTTCAGCCCCAGCATTTT. Amino acids: CASSQEGGQGFQPQHF.